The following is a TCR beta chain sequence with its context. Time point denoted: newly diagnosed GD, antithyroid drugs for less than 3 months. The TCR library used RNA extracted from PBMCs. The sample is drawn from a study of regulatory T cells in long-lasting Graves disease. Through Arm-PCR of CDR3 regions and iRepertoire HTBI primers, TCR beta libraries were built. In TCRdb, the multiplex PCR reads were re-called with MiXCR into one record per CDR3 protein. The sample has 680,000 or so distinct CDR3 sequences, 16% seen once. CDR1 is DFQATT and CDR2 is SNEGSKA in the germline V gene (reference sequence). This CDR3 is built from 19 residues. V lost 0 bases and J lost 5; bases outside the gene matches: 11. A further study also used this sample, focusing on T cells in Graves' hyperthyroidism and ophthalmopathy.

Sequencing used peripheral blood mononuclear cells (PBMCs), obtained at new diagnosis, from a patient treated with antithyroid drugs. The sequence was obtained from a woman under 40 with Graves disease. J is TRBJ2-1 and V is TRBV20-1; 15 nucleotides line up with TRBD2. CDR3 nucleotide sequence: TGCAGTGCTAGAGATATAGGGACTAGCGGGAGGAGTGGGCACAATGAGCAGTTCTTC. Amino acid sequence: CSARDIGTSGRSGHNEQFF.